This note documents a single T cell receptor (beta chain) sequence. Its antigen is currently unknown. The time point was: week 35, safety follow-up. With topical imiquimod, each dose of the vaccine consisted of 300 ug of mutant IDH1 20-mer peptide. Donors had new IDH1-mutant astrocytomas of WHO grade 3 or 4 (ATRX-lost). Only in-frame clones appear in the TCRdb table, and some are missing; sequencing was by immunoSEQ multiplex PCR. The data contain 60,000 or so clones, 80% to 90% of them seen just once; the ten biggest clones take up about 4.2%. The data were obtained in a study of a mutant IDH1 vaccine in newly diagnosed glioma. About the study: Once 4-6 weeks had passed after radiotherapy alone, vaccination started, or it started with temozolomide cycles. There were approximately 60% males and around 38% females among treated patients, whose mean age was about 40 years. Radiotherapy, temozolomide, or both had been given previously, and both were given to most.

The length of the CDR3 is 15 residues. Germline V gene sequence: CDR1 MNHNS, CDR2 SASEGT. V gave up 1 base and J gave up 1 base, with 8 bases separating them. Sequences were derived from PBMCs, sampled from a glioma patient whose treatment included an IDH1 peptide vaccine. This chain connects TRBV6-1 to TRBJ1-3; maybe TRBD1 (5 bases). This clonotype was sampled from a man between 25 and 39 years old with glioma. Here the CDR3 DNA reads TGTGCCAGCAGTGAAGTCGCAGGGTCTGGAAACACCATATATTTT. Its protein product is CASSEVAGSGNTIYF.